The 27 T cell receptor beta chains below all came from one sample that was sequenced in a study of blood T cell repertoires in COVID-19. The method was immunoSEQ multiplex PCR; TCRdb's version includes in-frame clones alone and lacks a portion of them. Among tens of thousands of clones listed, about three quarters were seen once. Sequencing was done on a sample of peripheral blood. These receptors were taken from an older woman with active or convalescent COVID-19.

CDR3 sequence reads: CASSSPLAQFF. DNA for the CDR3: TGTGCCAGCAGTTCCCCCCTAGCCCAGTTCTTC. The V gene is TRBV28, the J gene TRBJ2-1; D perhaps matches TRBD2 (5 bases). Germline lookup yields CDR1 MDHEN and CDR2 SYDVKM. This CDR3 region has 11 residues. V dropped 4 bases and J dropped 13 bases, with 11 bases sitting between them. Together with reference TRBV28 and TRBJ2-1, the CDR3 gives the full variable domain: DVKVTQSSRYLVKRTGEKVFLECVQDMDHENMFWYRQDPGLGLRLIYFSYDVKMKEKGDIPEGYSVSREKKERFSLILESASTNQTSMYLCASSSPLAQFFGPGTRLTVL.

The V call is TRBV6-5, the J call TRBJ2-7; perhaps TRBD2 as D (6 bases). This CDR3 has 16 residues. The germline V gene encodes CDR1 MNHEY and CDR2 SVGAGI. Deletions cut 0 bases from V and 3 bases from J, with 15 bases between. CDR3 sequence reads: CASSYSPPPEGYEQYF. The DNA for the CDR3 is TGTGCCAGCAGTTACTCGCCCCCCCCGGAGGGCTACGAGCAGTACTTC.

The V call is TRBV6-5, the J call TRBJ1-6; no clear D. Germline values: CDR1 MNHEY, CDR2 SVGAGI. The CDR3 length is 14 residues. The V gene lost 2 bases and the J gene lost 7 bases, with 9 bases spanning the gap. The DNA of the CDR3 is TGTGCCAGCAGTTACGGTGGAGCGAATTCACCCCTCCACTTT. This encodes CASSYGGANSPLHF.

The sample holds a few counts of this clone. The CDR3 region is CASSGGNYGYTF. In nucleotides, the CDR3 is TGCGCCAGCTCCGGGGGGAACTATGGCTACACCTTC. The chain recombines TRBV5-1 with TRBJ1-2, with D perhaps matching TRBD1 (5 bases). CDR3 length: 12 residues. Germline CDR1 SGHRS, CDR2 YFSETQ. Deletions cut 7 bases from V and 2 bases from J, with 9 bases between. The variable domain in full, with the rest retrieved from reference TRBV5-1 and TRBJ1-2, is KAGVTQTPRYLIKTRGQQVTLSCSPISGHRSVSWYQQTPGQGLQFLFEYFSETQRNKGNFPGRFSGRQFSNSRSEMNVSTLELGDSALYLCASSGGNYGYTFGSGTRLTVV.

This sequence joins TRBV6-5 and TRBJ1-1; 9 positions agree with TRBD1. This CDR3 is 11 amino acids long. Germline trimming cut 5 bases from V and 11 bases from J; bases unmatched to any gene: 3. Germline values: CDR1 MNHEY, CDR2 SVGAGI. Here the CDR3 reads CASSPGQGAFF. The CDR3 DNA is TGTGCCAGCAGTCCGGGACAGGGCGCTTTCTTT.

The chain employs TRBV28 and TRBJ1-6; weak D call: TRBD1 (6 bases). This CDR3 has 16 amino acids. The germline CDR1 and CDR2 sequences are MDHEN and SYDVKM. Trimming pared 5 bases from V and 8 bases from J, leaving 19 bases between. DNA for the CDR3: TGTGCCAGCAGTCCGGGGGGACAAACTCTTTATTCACCCCTCCACTTT. It specifies CASSPGGQTLYSPLHF. Supplemented by reference TRBV28 and TRBJ1-6, the full variable domain reads DVKVTQSSRYLVKRTGEKVFLECVQDMDHENMFWYRQDPGLGLRLIYFSYDVKMKEKGDIPEGYSVSREKKERFSLILESASTNQTSMYLCASSPGGQTLYSPLHFGNGTRLTVT.

In nucleotides, the CDR3 is TGTGCCAGCAGTTACCCGGGACAGGGGCCTAAAGCTTTCTTT. Amino acid sequence: CASSYPGQGPKAFF. The chain couples TRBV6-6 to TRBJ1-1; 10 bases align to TRBD1. Germline loops: CDR1 MNHNY, CDR2 SVGAGI (reference sequence). With 2 bases clipped from V and 9 bases from J, the junction kept 6 bases outside the gene matches. CDR3 length: 14 amino acids.

This chain joins TRBV19 and TRBJ1-2; 7 positions match TRBD1. V lost 3 bases and J lost 6; bases outside the gene matches: 10. The CDR3 covers 15 residues. The germline V gene encodes CDR1 LNHDA and CDR2 SQIVND (reference sequence). The CDR3 DNA reads as TGTGCCAGTAGTATTACGTCGGGACAGCGGCATGGCTACACCTTC. Its translation is CASSITSGQRHGYTF.

The rearrangement joins TRBV11-2 to TRBJ1-3, with 7 bases that match TRBD1. CDR1 and CDR2 (germline): SGHAT, FQNNGV. V gave up 5 bases and J gave up 0 bases; unmatched junction bases: 4. The CDR3 is made up of 15 amino acids. CDR3: CASSDRALSGNTIYF. CDR3 sequence (DNA): TGTGCCAGCAGCGACAGGGCCCTCTCTGGAAACACCATATATTTT.

The chain is built from TRBV4-3 and TRBJ2-1, with D perhaps matching TRBD2 (6 bases). The CDR3 covers 15 residues. Germline V CDR1 and CDR2: LGHNA, YSLEER. Between the trimmed V and J ends, which lost 4 bases and 6 bases, there was a span of 16 bases. CDR3 region: CASSPRDHRGNEQFF. The DNA for the CDR3 is TGCGCCAGCAGCCCGCGGGACCATAGGGGCAATGAGCAGTTCTTC.

This clone occurred once. This rearrangement joins TRBV6-2 or TRBV6-3 to TRBJ1-5, with 7 bases identical to TRBD1. CDR3 length equals 16 residues. Germline V gives CDR1 MNHEY, CDR2 SVGEGT. The V gene end was trimmed by 5 bases and the J gene end by 1 base; junction bases not matched to a gene: 8. CDR3 DNA: TGTGCCAGCAGTCAATTGCGACAGGGCAGCAATCAGCCCCAGCATTTT. Protein: CASSQLRQGSNQPQHF.

The CDR3 DNA sequence: TGTGCCAGCAGCCAAGGGACTTCTAACGAGGCTTTCTTT. Translated: CASSQGTSNEAFF. This rearrangement joins TRBV3-1 (or the pseudogene TRBV3-2) to TRBJ1-1; D not resolved. Looked up from germline, CDR1 is LGHDT and CDR2 is YNNKEL (reference sequence). The CDR3 has 13 amino acids. V was cut by 1 base and J by 11 bases, with 14 bases left in between.

This CDR3 reads CSVGTGVYEQYF. The CDR3 nucleotides read TGCAGCGTAGGGACAGGGGTCTACGAGCAGTACTTC. The V gene is TRBV29-1, the J gene TRBJ2-7; 10 bases fit TRBD1. Unmatched junction bases numbered 2, after V lost 6 bases and J lost 3 bases. Germline V gene data show CDR1 as SQVTM and CDR2 as ANQGSEA. CDR3 size: 12 residues.

The chain combines TRBV21-1 with TRBJ1-1. TRBV21-1 has pseudogene status. The CDR3 consists of 16 residues. CDR3 amino acids: CASSKAPNRRDTEAFF. The CDR3 coding sequence is TGTGCCAGCAGCAAAGCACCCAACCGACGGGACACTGAAGCTTTCTTT.

V usage is TRBV9 and J usage is TRBJ1-4; 7 bases are shared with TRBD1. The CDR3 is 15 residues long. V gave up 4 bases and J gave up 3 bases; unmatched junction bases: 6. Germline assignment: CDR1 SGDLS and CDR2 YYNGEE. CDR3: CASSYTGAANEKLFF. The CDR3 coding sequence is TGTGCCAGCAGCTACACAGGGGCCGCTAATGAAAAACTGTTTTTT.

V usage is TRBV11-3 and J usage is TRBJ2-1, with a tentative D call TRBD2 (6 bases). Trimming cost V 3 bases and J 7 bases, with 13 bases left between them. The CDR3 consists of 14 residues. Germline V gene lookup returns CDR1 SGHNT and CDR2 YENEEA. The CDR3 DNA sequence: TGTGCCAGCAGCTTGGCCTTTGGAGGGAATGAGCAGTTCTTC. Translated, it gives CASSLAFGGNEQFF.

V and J are TRBV9 and TRBJ1-1; 7 bases map to TRBD1. V lost 4 bases and J lost 1; bases outside the gene matches: 4. Looked up from germline, CDR1 is SGDLS and CDR2 is YYNGEE. The CDR3 runs to 14 residues. The CDR3 DNA reads as TGTGCCAGCAGCACCCAGGGGGGGAACACTGAAGCTTTCTTT. Protein sequence: CASSTQGGNTEAFF.

The chain recombines TRBV6-1 with TRBJ1-3; D ambiguous. V was pared by 0 bases and J by 0 bases, with 12 bases between. The CDR3 loop spans 17 amino acids. Germline CDR1 MNHNS, CDR2 SASEGT. As DNA, the CDR3 is TGTGCCAGCAGTGAAGCCTATGCGGTGAGCTCTGGAAACACCATATATTTT. Translated: CASSEAYAVSSGNTIYF.

The sample holds a few counts of this clone. The chain links TRBV6-5 to TRBJ1-1, with D possibly being TRBD1 (6 bases). The CDR3 is made up of 15 amino acids. With 6 bases removed from V and 5 bases from J, the gap between germline ends came to 19 bases. CDR1 and CDR2 (germline): MNHEY, SVGAGI. The CDR3: CASSRPSRGGTEAFF. CDR3 bases: TGTGCCAGCAGCCGCCCCTCCAGAGGGGGAACTGAAGCTTTCTTT.

The sample holds a few counts of this clone. CDR3 bases: TGTGCCAGCTCATCGACTCAGGGGGCTGGTAATGAAAAACTGTTTTTT. Translating gives CASSSTQGAGNEKLFF. V and J are TRBV18 and TRBJ1-4; 8 nucleotides match TRBD1. Looked up from germline, CDR1 is KGHSH and CDR2 is LQKENI. The trim removed 5 bases at V and 4 bases at J, leaving 9 bases unmatched. The CDR3 sequence is 16 residues long.

V and J are TRBV11-2 and TRBJ2-1; 10 bases fit TRBD1. Trimming took 0 bases from V and 4 from J; bases not matched to a gene: 3. Germline CDR1 and CDR2: SGHAT and FQNNGV. This CDR3 is 16 amino acids long. This CDR3 reads CASSLEGTGVYNEQFF. The CDR3 bases are TGTGCCAGCAGCTTAGAAGGGACAGGGGTTTACAATGAGCAGTTCTTC.

The V gene is TRBV3-1 (or the pseudogene TRBV3-2), the J gene TRBJ1-2, with no clear D. Germline lookup yields CDR1 LGHDT and CDR2 YNNKEL (reference sequence). The V and J ends lost 1 base and 2 bases respectively, with 11 bases between them. The CDR3 runs to 15 residues. The CDR3 loop is CASSQGRSINYGYTF. CDR3 in DNA: TGTGCCAGCAGCCAAGGTCGTTCTATAAACTATGGCTACACCTTC.

The sample holds a few counts of this clone. The J gene is TRBJ2-5, the V gene TRBV5-6; 9 nucleotides align to TRBD1. The CDR3 has 14 amino acids. V was pared by 2 bases and J by 5 bases, with 4 bases of the junction left unmatched. The germline gives CDR1 SGHDT, CDR2 YYEEEE. The CDR3 protein is CASSFGTGTETQYF. CDR3 coding DNA: TGTGCCAGCAGCTTCGGGACAGGGACCGAGACCCAGTACTTC.

This chain links TRBV19 with TRBJ2-7, with no clear D. Germline CDR1 reads LNHDA; CDR2 reads SQIVND (reference sequence). This CDR3 is built from 15 residues. Trimming took off 0 bases at V and 3 bases at J, with 12 bases between the two ends. CDR3 bases: TGTGCCAGTAGTATAGAGGCCCAACCGATCTACGAGCAGTACTTC. This gives the protein CASSIEAQPIYEQYF.

The chain's CDR3 is CASSSGQGKSNQPQHF. The CDR3 coding sequence is TGTGCCAGCAGTTCCGGACAGGGCAAGAGCAATCAGCCCCAGCATTTT. The chain couples TRBV7-9 to TRBJ1-5, with TRBD1 identical over 8 bases. The germline V gene encodes CDR1 SEHNR and CDR2 FQNEAQ (reference sequence). CDR3 length: 16 residues. Trimming took 6 bases from V and 1 from J; bases not matched to a gene: 8.

The gene calls are TRBV2 and TRBJ1-1, with 7 nucleotides matching TRBD1. The CDR3 spans 14 residues. V gave up 1 base and J gave up 5 bases; unmatched junction bases: 4. Germline V gene lookup returns CDR1 SNHLY and CDR2 FYNNEI. The CDR3 bases are TGTGCCAGCAGTGAAGGACAGGGTAAGACTGAAGCTTTCTTT. As protein: CASSEGQGKTEAFF. Using reference TRBV2 and TRBJ1-1 for the parts outside the CDR3, the full variable domain is EPEVTQTPSHQVTQMGQEVILRCVPISNHLYFYWYRQILGQKVEFLVSFYNNEISEKSEIFDDQFSVERPDGSNFTLKIRSTKLEDSAMYFCASSEGQGKTEAFFGQGTRLTVV.

Written as DNA, the CDR3 is TGTGCCAGCTCACCGGGTAACAGCTTCTATGGCTACACCTTC. This sequence encodes CASSPGNSFYGYTF. This chain connects TRBV18 to TRBJ1-2; D gene unclear. Per the germline V gene, CDR1 is KGHSH and CDR2 is LQKENI. The CDR3 length is 14 residues. With 3 bases removed from V and 4 bases from J, the gap between germline ends came to 12 bases.